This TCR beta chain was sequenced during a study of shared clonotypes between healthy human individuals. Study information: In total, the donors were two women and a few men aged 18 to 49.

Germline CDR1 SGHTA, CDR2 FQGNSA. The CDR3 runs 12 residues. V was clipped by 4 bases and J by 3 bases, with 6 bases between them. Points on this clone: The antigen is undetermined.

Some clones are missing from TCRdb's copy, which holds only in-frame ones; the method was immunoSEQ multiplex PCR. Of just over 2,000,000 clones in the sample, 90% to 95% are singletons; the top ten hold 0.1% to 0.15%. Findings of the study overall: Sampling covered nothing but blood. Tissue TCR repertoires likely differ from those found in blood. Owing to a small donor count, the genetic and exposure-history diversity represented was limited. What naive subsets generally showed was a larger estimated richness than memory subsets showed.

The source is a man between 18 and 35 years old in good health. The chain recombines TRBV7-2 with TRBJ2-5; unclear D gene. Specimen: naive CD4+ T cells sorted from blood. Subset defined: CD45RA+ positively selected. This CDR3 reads CASSSSKETQYF. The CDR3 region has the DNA TGTGCCAGCAGCTCATCCAAAGAGACCCAGTACTTC.